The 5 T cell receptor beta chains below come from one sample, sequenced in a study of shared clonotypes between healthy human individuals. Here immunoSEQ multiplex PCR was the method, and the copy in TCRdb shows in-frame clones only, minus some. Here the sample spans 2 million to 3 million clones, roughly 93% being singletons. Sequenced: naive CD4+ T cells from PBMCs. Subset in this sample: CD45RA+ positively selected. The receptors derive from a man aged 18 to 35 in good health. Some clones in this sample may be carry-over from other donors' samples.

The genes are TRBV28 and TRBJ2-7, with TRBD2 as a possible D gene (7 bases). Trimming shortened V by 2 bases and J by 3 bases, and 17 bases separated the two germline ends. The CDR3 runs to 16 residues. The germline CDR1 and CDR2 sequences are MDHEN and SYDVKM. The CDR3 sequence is CASSLVGGARGYEQYF. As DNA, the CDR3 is TGTGCCAGCAGTTTAGTTGGGGGGGCCAGGGGCTACGAGCAGTACTTC.

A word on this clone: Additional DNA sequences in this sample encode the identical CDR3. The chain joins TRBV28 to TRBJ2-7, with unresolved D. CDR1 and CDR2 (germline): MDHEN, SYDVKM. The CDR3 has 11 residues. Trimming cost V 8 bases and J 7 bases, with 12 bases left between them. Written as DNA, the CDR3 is TGTGCCAGCGGACCTTCTTATGAGCAGTACTTC. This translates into CASGPSYEQYF.

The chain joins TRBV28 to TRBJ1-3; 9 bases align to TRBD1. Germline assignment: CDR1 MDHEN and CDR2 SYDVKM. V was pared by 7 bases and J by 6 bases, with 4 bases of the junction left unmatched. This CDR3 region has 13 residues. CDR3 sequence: CASTRTGENTIYF. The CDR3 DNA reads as TGTGCCAGCACCAGGACAGGGGAAAACACCATATATTTT.

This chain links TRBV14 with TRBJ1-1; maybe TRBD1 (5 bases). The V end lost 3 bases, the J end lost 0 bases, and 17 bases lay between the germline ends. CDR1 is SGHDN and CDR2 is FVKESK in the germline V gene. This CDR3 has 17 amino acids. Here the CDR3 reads CASSQRDSDYMNTEAFF. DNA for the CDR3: TGTGCCAGCAGCCAGCGGGACTCTGACTATATGAACACTGAAGCTTTCTTT.

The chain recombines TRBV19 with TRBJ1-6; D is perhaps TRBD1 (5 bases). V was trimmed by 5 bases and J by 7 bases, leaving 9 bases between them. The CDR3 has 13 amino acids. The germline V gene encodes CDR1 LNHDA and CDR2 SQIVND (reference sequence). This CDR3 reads CASSLEGNSPLHF. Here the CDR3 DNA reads TGTGCCAGTAGTCTCGAGGGGAATTCACCCCTCCACTTT.